This T cell receptor (beta chain) was observed in a study of cytomegalovirus exposure and HLA in healthy donors (dated by TCRdb to 2017 to 2019). A note on the overall study: According to an earlier analysis of 587 of the donors, about 179 million T cells yielded approximately 120 million unique TCR beta sequences and less than 300 Gb of sequence data. An early release covering roughly 640 HLA-typed donors comprised approximately 300 gigabases of sequencing data and 65 million to 100 million unique TCR sequences. Of the roughly 430 genotyped donors, over 70% fell in the genetic ancestry cluster associated with self-reported Caucasian donors. The study aimed to test whether cataloging public T cell receptors could reveal signatures of past pathogen exposure. The T cell repertoires of roughly 660 subjects were profiled by immunosequencing and related to cytomegalovirus serostatus. Besides the first cohort of 500 to 700 subjects, a separate validation cohort made up of 95 to 150 different subjects was used. To predict cytomegalovirus infection status, the study brought together high-throughput TCR immunosequencing, statistical association of individual TCRs with disease status, and machine learning. A later analysis re-analyzed previously published TCR beta repertoires from about 730 donors and added high-resolution HLA genotyping to study TCR occurrence patterns. Rather than using new phenotypic data, the later analysis identified candidate immune exposures from TCR beta sequences and from how often those sequences occurred across donors. An earlier analysis of several hundred of the donors applied high-throughput TCR beta sequencing to assess whether each TCR beta V gene segment acted as functional or pseudogenic. Donor age, sex, ethnicity and CMV serostatus were collected together with the repertoire data. A later genetic analysis took genome-wide SNP genotypes for about 55% of the 666 donors and used that subset as a discovery cohort. All discovery cohort repertoires had been generated using a single sequencing platform. Class I and class II HLA loci were covered by the typing at four-digit resolution. Typing coverage varied by locus: about 620-630 donors for A, B, C, DRB1 and DQB1; roughly 500 for DQA1; 606 for DPA1; 400 to 480 for DPB1. Four to six DR-DQ haplotypes were handled as single units for association and clustering because linkage in the cohort was strong. Among roughly 400 genotyped donors of the cohort, an average of around 240,000 unique TCR beta nucleotide sequences was sequenced per donor, of which about 19% were non-productive. General findings and caveats noted by the study authors: Because some donors lacked HLA typing at each locus, the association tests relied only on the typed subset. When HLA alleles, especially DR and DQ, strongly co-occurred, TCR associations were difficult to assign to individual alleles. Only TCR beta chains were sequenced in this cohort, and the absence of alpha or paired-chain data limited detectable features. Most CMV-associated TCR beta chains appeared to be HLA-restricted in a later analysis, and the HLA associations seemed to be driven largely by CMV exposure. A later analysis associated 15,000 to 20,000 TCR beta sequences with specific HLA alleles at a false discovery rate of 0.05. Linkage disequilibrium might explain the correlated functional status among segregating V segments, but an unknown experimental factor could not be excluded. In a later analysis, the rate of TCR association differed among HLA loci, with DRB1 alleles having the most associated TCRs and HLA-C alleles having the fewest. The earlier analysis of 587 of the donors excluded 15 to 20 rarely observed V segments, including chromosome 9 orphons, because counts were too low. The classifier was reported to diagnose cytomegalovirus status with high specificity and sensitivity in both the original cohort and the validation cohort. In an earlier analysis of approximately 590 of the donors, most TCR beta V segments appeared in productive rearrangements about 90% or about 30% of the time, broadly matching IMGT annotations. Some IMGT-functional V segments, including TRBV6-2 and TRBV6-3, could not be told apart with the 87-base-pair reads, so those segments were excluded. A later analysis found that HLA-associated TCR beta chains were more clonally expanded and had lower generation probabilities than equally common non-associated chains. Presence/absence analyses assumed roughly uniform sequencing depth across donors, an assumption that may not hold. The study listed over 150 TCR beta chains as associated with cytomegalovirus. Most TCR sequences were seen in very few donors, while some public TCRs were found in many individuals. A later genetic analysis associated a missense DCLRE1C variant with V-gene and J-gene trimming of TCR beta chains, and an independent cohort replicated the association. A group of highly shared sequence variants was considered likely to be a technical artifact of the sequencing pipeline. In vitro tests confirmed that a few of the cytomegalovirus-associated TCR beta chains recognize cytomegalovirus antigens. CMV serostatus was the only immune exposure information available for the cohort. The authors suggested that the approach could potentially be extended to other disease states and immunological phenotypes. A further reported finding was that TCR beta sequences accurately predicted the HLA-A and HLA-B alleles for most subjects in the first cohort. In a later analysis, several top co-occurrence clusters were reported to appear linked to parvovirus B19, influenza, CMV and Epstein-Barr virus. Compared with the approximately 700-donor mean, donors in an Asian-associated ancestry cluster had fewer N-insertions in productive TCRs, according to a later genetic analysis.

From its cysteine to its phenylalanine, the CDR3 spans 14 amino acids. The CDR3 DNA has 42 bases and is translated from base 1. Compared with germline, V lacks 4 bases and J lacks 9 bases; bases without a gene match: 9. Based on the germline V gene, the CDR1 and CDR2 sequences are SNHLY and FYNNEI. In total, about 650 healthy bone marrow donors made up the cohort. At the time of sampling, all cohort members were nominally healthy, though unrecorded immune exposures were likely present. The donor tested CMV seronegative, placing the donor among the 350 or so seronegative members of the cohort. Every donor gave a peripheral blood sample, and the peripheral blood mononuclear cells from that sample were used for TCR beta sequencing. The Qiagen DNeasy Blood Extraction Kit was used to extract genomic DNA from the blood cell samples. Libraries were made using the immunoSEQ multiplex PCR assay. For the multiplex PCR, a mixture combining 60 forward primers for TCR Vbeta segments and 13 reverse primers for TCR Jbeta segments was used. The CDR3 region of rearranged TCR beta genes was amplified from genomic DNA by a multiplex PCR assay. The Illumina HiSeq System was used to sequence the amplified TCR beta libraries as 87-base-pair reads. The original methods were these. Across the 500 to 750 repertoires, a later analysis counted 75 million to 90 million unique TCR beta chains, roughly 11 million of which were shared by at least two donors. Raw reads were error-corrected and collapsed into unique sequences by a nearest-neighbor algorithm in which closely related sequences were merged to remove PCR and sequencing errors. To assign V, D and J gene segments, CDR3 sequences were aligned to IMGT reference sequences. Each retained sequence needed at least a six-nucleotide match to both a V gene segment and a J gene segment. A rearrangement counted as productive if the CDR3 had no stop codons and remained in frame with V and J, and every other rearrangement counted as non-productive. CDR3 was defined according to IMGT convention as the region running from the second conserved V-encoded cysteine to the conserved J-encoded phenylalanine. The earlier analysis of about 530 of the donors excluded any sequence lacking an unambiguous match to a single V gene segment. In an earlier analysis of 587 of the donors, a V segment was called functional when productive rearrangements were above 56.7%, and segregating when the standard deviation between donors exceeded 5%. A statistical classification framework was built for diagnosing cytomegalovirus status from the catalog of TCR beta chain sequences. In a later analysis, TCR nucleotide sequences were compared against IMGT/GENE-DB human TR gene sequences so that V and J genes could be assigned. A later analysis assigned CDR3 sequences and most-parsimonious VDJ recombination scenarios with the TCRdist pipeline. In a later analysis, each TCR beta chain was defined by its CDR3 amino acid sequence together with its V-gene family, and reads lacking a unique V-gene family were excluded. As a way to deal with suspected cross-contamination and a sequencing artifact, a later analysis dropped hundreds of nucleotide sequences that were highly shared and had low generation probability. In a later analysis, a clonal expansion index for each public chain was calculated from normalized within-repertoire ranks of inferred template counts. A later analysis computed generation probabilities with a VDJ recombination model fitted to out-of-frame rearrangements, and checked the results against IGoR. A later analysis scored TCR-TCR, TCR-HLA and TCR-CMV co-occurrence with hypergeometric tests, applying a repertoire-size bias correction to TCR pairs. A later analysis estimated false discovery rates by permuting HLA or CMV assignments 20 times. In a later analysis, co-occurring TCRs were grouped using DBSCAN, with TCRdist sequence similarity added in when clustering inside HLA-allele-positive subsets. Repertoires with fewer than 30,000 or more than 120,000 public chains, plus five repertoires with anomalous nucleotide sharing, were excluded from co-occurrence clustering. TCRdb took this table from immuneACCESS and kept in-frame rearrangements with V and J called. Such tables lack part of the clones; where checked against another copy, unresolved V genes explain under half of the gap, and the rest is unexplained. V, J and clone size reflect that table, while D and trimming were determined from the DNA. Present in this sample are approximately 180,000 clones, about 70% of which were seen just once. The ten largest clones represent approximately 1.8% of the sample.

As for this clone: What this receptor recognizes is not known. No much larger clonotype is one base removed from it; base qualities were not supplied.

This clonotype was sampled from a young woman in good health and CMV-seronegative. Sequencing was performed on PBMCs. The chain links TRBV2 with TRBJ2-1; TRBD1 agrees with 7 junctional bases. The nucleotides are TGTGCCAGCAGTGGACAGGGACGCGGCGGTGAGCAGTTCTTC. Translated, this gives CASSGQGRGGEQFF.